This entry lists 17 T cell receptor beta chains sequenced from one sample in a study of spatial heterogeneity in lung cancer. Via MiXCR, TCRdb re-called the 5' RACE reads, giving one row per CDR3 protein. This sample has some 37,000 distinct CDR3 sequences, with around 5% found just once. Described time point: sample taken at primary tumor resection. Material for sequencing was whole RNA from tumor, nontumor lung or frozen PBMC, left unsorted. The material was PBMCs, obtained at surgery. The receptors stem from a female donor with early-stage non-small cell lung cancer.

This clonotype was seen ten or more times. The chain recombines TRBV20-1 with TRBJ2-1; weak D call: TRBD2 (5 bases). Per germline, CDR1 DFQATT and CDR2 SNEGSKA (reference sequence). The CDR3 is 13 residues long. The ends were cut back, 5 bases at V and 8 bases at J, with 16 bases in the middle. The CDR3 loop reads CSARPSTSYEQFF. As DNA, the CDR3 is TGCAGTGCTCGACCCTCTACTAGTTATGAGCAGTTCTTC.

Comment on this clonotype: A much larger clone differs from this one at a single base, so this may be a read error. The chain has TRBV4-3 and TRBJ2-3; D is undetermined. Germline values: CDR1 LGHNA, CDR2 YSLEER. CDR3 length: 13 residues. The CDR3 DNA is TGCGCCTGCAGCCAAGACCCCTCGGATACGCAGTATTTT. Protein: CACSQDPSDTQYF.

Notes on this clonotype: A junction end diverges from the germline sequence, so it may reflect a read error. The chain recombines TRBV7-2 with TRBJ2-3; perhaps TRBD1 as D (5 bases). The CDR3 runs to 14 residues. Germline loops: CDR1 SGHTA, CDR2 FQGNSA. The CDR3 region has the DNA TGTGCCAGCAACTTAGACAGCCACACAGATACGCAGTATTTT. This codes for CASNLDSHTDTQYF.

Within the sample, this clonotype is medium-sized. The CDR3, as DNA: TGCAGCGTAGAGGGAGAACCGGGACCCACACGGAGAATTTACCTCTACAATGAGCAGTTCTTC. It translates to CSVEGEPGPTRRIYLYNEQFF. This chain links TRBV29-1 with TRBJ2-1; possibly TRBD1 or TRBD2 for D (5 bases each). Germline-derived CDR1 and CDR2 are SQVTM and ANQGSEA. This CDR3 has 21 amino acids. V was trimmed by 6 bases and J by 3 bases, leaving 36 bases between them.

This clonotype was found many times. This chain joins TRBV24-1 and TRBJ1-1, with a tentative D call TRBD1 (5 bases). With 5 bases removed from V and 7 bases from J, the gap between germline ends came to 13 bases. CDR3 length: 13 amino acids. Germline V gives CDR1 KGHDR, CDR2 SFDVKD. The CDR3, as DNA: TGTGCCACCAGTGCCACTCCGGGGGGTGAAGCTTTCTTT. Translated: CATSATPGGEAFF.

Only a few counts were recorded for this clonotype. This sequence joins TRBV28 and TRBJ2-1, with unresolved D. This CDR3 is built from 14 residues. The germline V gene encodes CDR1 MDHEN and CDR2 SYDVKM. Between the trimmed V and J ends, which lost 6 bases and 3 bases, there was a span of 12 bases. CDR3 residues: CASSPDWNYNEQFF. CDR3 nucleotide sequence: TGTGCCAGCAGCCCCGACTGGAACTACAATGAGCAGTTCTTC.

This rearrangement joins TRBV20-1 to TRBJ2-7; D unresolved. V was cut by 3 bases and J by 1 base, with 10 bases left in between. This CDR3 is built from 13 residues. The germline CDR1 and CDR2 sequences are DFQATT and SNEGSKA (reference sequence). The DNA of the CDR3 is TGCAGTGCTAGCGGGTTTTCATCCTACGAGCAGTACTTC. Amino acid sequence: CSASGFSSYEQYF.

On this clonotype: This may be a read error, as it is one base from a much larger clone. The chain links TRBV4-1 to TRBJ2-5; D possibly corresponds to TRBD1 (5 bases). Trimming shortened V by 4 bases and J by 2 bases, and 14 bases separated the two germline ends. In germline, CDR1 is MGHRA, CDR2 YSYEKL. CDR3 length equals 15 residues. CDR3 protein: CASSRIRTRQETQYF. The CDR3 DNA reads TGCGCCAGCAGCCGCATCAGGACAAGACAAGAGACCCAGTACTTC.

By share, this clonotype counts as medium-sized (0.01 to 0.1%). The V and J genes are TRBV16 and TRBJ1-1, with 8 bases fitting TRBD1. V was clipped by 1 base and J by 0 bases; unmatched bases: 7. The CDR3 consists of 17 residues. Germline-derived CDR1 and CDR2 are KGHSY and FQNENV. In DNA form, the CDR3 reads TGTGCCAGCAGCCAATTGACAGGGGAAGGGGTGAACACTGAAGCTTTCTTT. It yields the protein CASSQLTGEGVNTEAFF. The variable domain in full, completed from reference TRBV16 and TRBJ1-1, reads GEEVAQTPKHLVRGEGQKAKLYCAPIKGHSYVFWYQQVLKNEFKFLISFQNENVFDETGMPKERFSAKCLPNSPCSLEIQATKLEDSAVYFCASSQLTGEGVNTEAFFGQGTRLTVV.

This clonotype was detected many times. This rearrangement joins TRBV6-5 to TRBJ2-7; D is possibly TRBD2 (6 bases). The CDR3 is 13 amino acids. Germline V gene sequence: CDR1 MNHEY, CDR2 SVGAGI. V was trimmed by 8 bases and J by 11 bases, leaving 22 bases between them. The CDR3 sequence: CASGVTRGPRKYF. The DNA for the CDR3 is TGTGCCAGCGGGGTAACGCGGGGTCCTCGGAAGTACTTC.

CDR3 loop: CASSQEGRRAEAFF. CDR3 DNA: TGTGCCAGCAGCCAAGAAGGGAGGAGGGCTGAAGCTTTCTTT. This chain uses TRBV3-1 with TRBJ1-1; no definite D call. Trimming took 0 bases from V and 6 from J, leaving 11 bases between them. Germline values: CDR1 LGHDT, CDR2 YNNKEL (reference sequence). This CDR3 has 14 amino acids.

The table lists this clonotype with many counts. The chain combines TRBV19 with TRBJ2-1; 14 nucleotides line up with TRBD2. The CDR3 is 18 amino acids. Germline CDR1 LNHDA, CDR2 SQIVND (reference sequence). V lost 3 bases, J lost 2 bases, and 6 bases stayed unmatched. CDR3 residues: CASSIGLAGGGAYNEQFF. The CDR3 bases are TGTGCCAGTAGTATTGGACTAGCGGGGGGCGGCGCCTACAATGAGCAGTTCTTC.

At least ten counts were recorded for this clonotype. CDR3 bases: TGCGCCAGCAGCCAAGTAGGACTAGCGGGAGTTAGCTCCTACAATGAGCAGTTCTTC. Its translation: CASSQVGLAGVSSYNEQFF. The rearrangement uses TRBV4-1 and TRBJ2-1; TRBD2 matches 13 bases. The germline V gene has CDR1 MGHRA and CDR2 YSYEKL. The J segment lost 0 bases and the V segment lost 1 base, leaving 6 bases of the junction unmatched. This CDR3 contains 19 residues.

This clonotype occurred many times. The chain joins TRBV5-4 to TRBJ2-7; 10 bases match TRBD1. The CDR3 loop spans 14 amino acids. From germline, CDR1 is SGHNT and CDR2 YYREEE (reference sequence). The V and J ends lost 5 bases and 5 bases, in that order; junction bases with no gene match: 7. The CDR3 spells CASSSGQGPHEQYF. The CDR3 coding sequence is TGTGCCAGCAGTTCGGGACAGGGGCCCCACGAGCAGTACTTC.

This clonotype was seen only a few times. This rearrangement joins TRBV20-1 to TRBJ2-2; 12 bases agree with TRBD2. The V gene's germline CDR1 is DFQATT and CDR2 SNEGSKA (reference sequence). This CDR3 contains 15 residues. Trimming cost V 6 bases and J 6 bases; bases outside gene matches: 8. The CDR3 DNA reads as TGCAGTGCCGGACGACTAGCGGGAGTCGCCGGGGAGCTGTTTTTT. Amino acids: CSAGRLAGVAGELFF.

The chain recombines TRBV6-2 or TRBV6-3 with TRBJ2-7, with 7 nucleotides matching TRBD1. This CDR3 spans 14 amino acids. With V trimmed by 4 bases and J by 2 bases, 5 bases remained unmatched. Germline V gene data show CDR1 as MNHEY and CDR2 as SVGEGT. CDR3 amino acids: CASSSTQGAYEQYF. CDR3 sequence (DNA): TGTGCCAGCAGTTCTACCCAGGGGGCCTACGAGCAGTACTTC.

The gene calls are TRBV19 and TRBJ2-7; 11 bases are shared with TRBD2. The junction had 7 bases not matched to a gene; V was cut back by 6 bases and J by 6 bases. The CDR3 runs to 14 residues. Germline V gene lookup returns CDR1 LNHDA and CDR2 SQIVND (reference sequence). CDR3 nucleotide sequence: TGTGCCAGTAGGGCGACTAGCGGGGCACCCGAGCAGTACTTC. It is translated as CASRATSGAPEQYF.